This TCR beta chain derives from a study of cytotoxic CD8 clonotypes in ibrutinib-treated CLL. Turning to the study itself: Response samples were drawn at a median of around 11 months of treatment, range 6 to 36. Study outcomes and limitations: The study found baseline clonality above age-matched healthy donors, tracking circulating CD8+ T-cell counts.

As regards this clone: No antigen is known for it.

The germline V gene encodes CDR1 SGHTA and CDR2 FQGNSA. V was shortened by 2 bases and J by 4 bases, with 6 bases between the two germline ends. This CDR3 spans 13 amino acids. TCRdb keeps only in-frame clones here, not all; method: immunoSEQ multiplex PCR. Among approximately 70,000 clones listed, 70% to 90% were seen once. Sequencing was performed on PBMCs, taken at disease progression, from a patient treated with ibrutinib. The TCR was taken from a human donor with chronic lymphocytic leukemia. V gene TRBV7-2 combines with J gene TRBJ2-1; the D gene is possibly TRBD2 (5 bases). The CDR3 here is CASSLSGYNEQFF. In nucleotides, the CDR3 is TGTGCCAGCAGCTTAAGCGGTTACAATGAGCAGTTCTTC.